This T cell receptor (beta chain) emerged from a study of cytomegalovirus exposure and HLA in healthy donors. Worth noting for this clone: Its matching antigen is unknown.

V shed 3 bases and J shed 7 bases, with 11 bases lying between them. Germline V gene lookup returns CDR1 SGDLS and CDR2 YYNGEE. The CDR3 is 14 residues long. PCR primers comprised 60 Vbeta and 13 Jbeta primers. Generated by immunoSEQ multiplex PCR, the TCRdb table keeps only in-frame clones and is missing some. The repertoire includes about 61,000 clones, more than 75% of them detected once, and about 1.5% sits in the top ten. Study-level findings and limits: An analysis done earlier found most TCR beta V segments productive about 87% or about 30% of the time. Among the most significant clusters, several appeared linked to common viral pathogens in a later analysis. Across all donors, roughly uniform sequencing depth was an assumption of the presence/absence analyses.

Specimen: PBMCs. The chain uses TRBV9 and TRBJ1-6; a possible D gene is TRBD1 (5 bases). This sequence was found in a man younger than 35 in good health and CMV-seronegative. This CDR3 is CASSEETANSPLHF. In DNA form, the CDR3 reads TGTGCCAGCAGCGAGGAGACAGCGAATTCACCCCTCCACTTT.